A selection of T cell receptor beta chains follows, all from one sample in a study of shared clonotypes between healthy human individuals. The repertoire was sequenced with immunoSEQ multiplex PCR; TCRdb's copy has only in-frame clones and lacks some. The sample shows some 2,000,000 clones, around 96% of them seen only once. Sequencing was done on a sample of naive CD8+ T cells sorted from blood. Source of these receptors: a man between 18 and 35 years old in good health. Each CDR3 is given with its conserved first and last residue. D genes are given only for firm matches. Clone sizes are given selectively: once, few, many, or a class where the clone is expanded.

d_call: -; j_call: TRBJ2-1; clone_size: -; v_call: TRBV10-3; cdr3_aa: CAISGNLRDEQFF; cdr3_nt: TGTGCCATCAGTGGAAACCTGAGAGATGAGCAGTTCTTC
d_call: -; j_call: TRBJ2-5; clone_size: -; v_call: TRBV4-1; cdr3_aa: CASSQVLGGGETQYF; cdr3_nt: TGCGCCAGCAGCCAAGTGCTAGGGGGAGGCGAGACCCAGTACTTC
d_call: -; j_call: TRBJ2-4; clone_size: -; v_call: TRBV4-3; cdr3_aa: CASSQGRVAKNIQYF; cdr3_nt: TGCGCCAGCAGCCAAGGGAGGGTTGCCAAAAACATTCAGTACTTC
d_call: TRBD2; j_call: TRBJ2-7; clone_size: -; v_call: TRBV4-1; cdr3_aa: CASKLASGGGYEQYF; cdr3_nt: TGCGCCAGCAAATTGGCTAGCGGGGGGGGTTACGAGCAGTACTTC
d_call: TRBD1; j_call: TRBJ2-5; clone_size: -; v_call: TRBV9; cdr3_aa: CASSPDRAQETQYF; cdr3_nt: TGTGCCAGCAGCCCAGACAGGGCCCAAGAGACCCAGTACTTC
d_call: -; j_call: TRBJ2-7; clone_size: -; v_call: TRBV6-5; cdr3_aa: CASSYGERAYEQYF; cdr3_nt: TGTGCCAGCAGTTACGGCGAGCGCGCCTACGAGCAGTACTTC
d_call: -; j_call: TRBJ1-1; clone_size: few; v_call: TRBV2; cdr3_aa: CASSGQMNTEAFF; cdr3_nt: TGTGCCAGCAGTGGTCAGATGAACACTGAAGCTTTCTTT
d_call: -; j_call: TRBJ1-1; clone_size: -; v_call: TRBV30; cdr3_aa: CAWSDGQGPNTEAFF; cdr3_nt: TGTGCCTGGAGTGATGGTCAGGGCCCGAACACTGAAGCTTTCTTT
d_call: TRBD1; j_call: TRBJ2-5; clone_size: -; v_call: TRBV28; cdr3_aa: CASTGAPWRGDSQETQYF; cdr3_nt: TGTGCCAGCACCGGTGCCCCCTGGCGAGGGGACAGCCAAGAGACCCAGTACTTC
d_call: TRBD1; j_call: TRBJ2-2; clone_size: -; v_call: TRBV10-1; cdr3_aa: CASSEPGTGNTGELFF; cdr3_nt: TGCGCCAGCAGTGAGCCTGGGACAGGGAACACCGGGGAGCTGTTTTTT
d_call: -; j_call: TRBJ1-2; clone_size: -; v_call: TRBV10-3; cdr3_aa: CAISEDPNYGYTF; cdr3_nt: TGTGCCATCAGTGAGGACCCTAACTATGGCTACACCTTC
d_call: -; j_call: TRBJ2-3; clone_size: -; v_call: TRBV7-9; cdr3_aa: CASSPGWDTQYF; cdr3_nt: TGTGCCAGCAGCCCCGGTTGGGATACGCAGTATTTT
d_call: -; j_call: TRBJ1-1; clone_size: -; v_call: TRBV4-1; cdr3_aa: CASSQGPMNTEAFF; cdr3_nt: TGCGCCAGCAGCCAAGGACCGATGAACACTGAAGCTTTCTTT
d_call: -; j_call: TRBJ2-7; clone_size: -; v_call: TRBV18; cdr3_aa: CASSPEAALAEQYF; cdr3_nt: TGTGCCAGCTCACCGGAAGCGGCCTTAGCCGAGCAGTACTTC
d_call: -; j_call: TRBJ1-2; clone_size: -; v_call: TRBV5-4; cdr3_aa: CASSSEGISYTF; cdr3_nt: TGTGCCAGCAGCTCCGAAGGAATTAGCTACACCTTC
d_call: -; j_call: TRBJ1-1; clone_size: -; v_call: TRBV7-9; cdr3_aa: CASSFGIGDTEAFF; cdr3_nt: TGTGCCAGCAGCTTCGGGATAGGGGACACTGAAGCTTTCTTT
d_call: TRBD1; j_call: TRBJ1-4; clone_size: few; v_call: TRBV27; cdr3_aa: CASSPQGQYEKLFF; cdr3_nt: TGTGCCAGCAGTCCGCAGGGACAGTATGAAAAACTGTTTTTT
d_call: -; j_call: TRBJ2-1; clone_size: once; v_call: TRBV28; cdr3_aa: CASSLQNEQFF; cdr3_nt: TGTGCCAGCAGTTTGCAAAATGAGCAGTTCTTC
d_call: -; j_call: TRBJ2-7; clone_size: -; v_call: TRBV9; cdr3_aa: CASSAGTSSYEQYF; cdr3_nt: TGTGCCAGCAGCGCGGGCACGAGCTCCTACGAGCAGTACTTC
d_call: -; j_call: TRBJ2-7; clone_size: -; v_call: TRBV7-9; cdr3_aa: CASSLVGTYEQYF; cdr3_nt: TGTGCCAGCAGCTTAGTAGGTACCTACGAGCAGTACTTC
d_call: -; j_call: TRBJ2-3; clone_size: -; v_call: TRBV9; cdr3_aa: CASSVDGNTDTQYF; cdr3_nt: TGTGCCAGCAGCGTAGATGGCAACACAGATACGCAGTATTTT
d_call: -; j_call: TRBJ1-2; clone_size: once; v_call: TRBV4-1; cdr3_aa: CASSQETGIYGYTF; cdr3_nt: TGCGCCAGCAGCCAAGAGACGGGGATCTATGGCTACACCTTC
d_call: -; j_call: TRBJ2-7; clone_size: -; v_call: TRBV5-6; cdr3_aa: CASSVDRYYEQYF; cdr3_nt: TGTGCCAGCAGCGTGGACAGATACTACGAGCAGTACTTC
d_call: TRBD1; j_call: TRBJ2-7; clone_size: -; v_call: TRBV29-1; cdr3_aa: CSAEDRGSYEQYF; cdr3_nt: TGCAGCGCTGAGGACAGGGGATCCTACGAGCAGTACTTC
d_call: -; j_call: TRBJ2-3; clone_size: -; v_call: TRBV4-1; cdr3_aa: CASSQIGTDTQYF; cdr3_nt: TGCGCCAGCAGCCAAATTGGCACAGATACGCAGTATTTT
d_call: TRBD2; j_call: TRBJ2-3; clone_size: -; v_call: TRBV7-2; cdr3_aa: CASSLGAGVPPTQYF; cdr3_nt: TGTGCCAGCAGCTTAGGAGCGGGGGTGCCCCCGACGCAGTATTTT
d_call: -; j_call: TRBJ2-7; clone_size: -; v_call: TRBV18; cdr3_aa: CASSPKVAHEQYF; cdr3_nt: TGTGCCAGCTCCCCTAAGGTCGCCCACGAGCAGTACTTC
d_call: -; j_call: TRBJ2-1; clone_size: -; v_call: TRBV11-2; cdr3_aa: CASSLGHNEQFF; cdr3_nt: TGTGCCAGCAGCTTAGGGCACAATGAGCAGTTCTTC
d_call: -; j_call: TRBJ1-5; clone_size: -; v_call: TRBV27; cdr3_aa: CASSLRASNQPQHF; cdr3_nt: TGTGCCAGCAGTCTTAGGGCCTCGAATCAGCCCCAGCATTTT
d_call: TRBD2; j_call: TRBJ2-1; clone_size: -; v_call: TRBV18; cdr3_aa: CASSPSAGEVNEQFF; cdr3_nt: TGTGCCAGCTCACCGTCAGCGGGAGAGGTTAATGAGCAGTTCTTC
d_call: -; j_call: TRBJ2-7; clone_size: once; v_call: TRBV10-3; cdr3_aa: CAISESSLHEQYF; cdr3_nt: TGTGCCATCAGTGAGTCGAGTCTCCACGAGCAGTACTTC
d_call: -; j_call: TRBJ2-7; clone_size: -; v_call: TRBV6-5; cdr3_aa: CASSYSSQQPTYEQYF; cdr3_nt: TGTGCCAGCAGTTACTCCTCCCAACAGCCCACCTACGAGCAGTACTTC
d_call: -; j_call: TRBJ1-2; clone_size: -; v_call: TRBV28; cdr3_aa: CASRADGYDGYTF; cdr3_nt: TGTGCCAGCCGTGCAGATGGGTATGACGGCTACACCTTC
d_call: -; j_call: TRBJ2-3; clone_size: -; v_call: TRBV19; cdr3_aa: CASSIPPGTDTQYF; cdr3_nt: TGTGCCAGTAGTATCCCCCCGGGCACAGATACGCAGTATTTT
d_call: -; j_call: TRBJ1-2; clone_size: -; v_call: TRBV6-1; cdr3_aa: CASSQRGLNYGYTF; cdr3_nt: TGTGCCAGCAGTCAGAGGGGACTCAACTATGGCTACACCTTC
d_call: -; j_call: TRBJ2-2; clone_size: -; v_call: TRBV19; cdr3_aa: CASSLRLNTGELFF; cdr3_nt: TGTGCCAGTAGTCTTCGGTTGAACACCGGGGAGCTGTTTTTT
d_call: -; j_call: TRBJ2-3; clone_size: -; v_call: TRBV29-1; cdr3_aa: CSVVPGQGKGTSTDTQYF; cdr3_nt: TGCAGCGTCGTCCCGGGACAAGGGAAGGGGACTAGCACAGATACGCAGTATTTT
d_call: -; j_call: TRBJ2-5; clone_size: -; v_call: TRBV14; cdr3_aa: CASSQEAGETQYF; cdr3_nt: TGTGCCAGCAGCCAAGAGGCGGGGGAGACCCAGTACTTC
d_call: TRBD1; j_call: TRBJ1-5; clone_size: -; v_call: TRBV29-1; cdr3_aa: CSAGQVNQPQHF; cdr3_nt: TGCAGCGCAGGACAGGTCAATCAGCCCCAGCATTTT
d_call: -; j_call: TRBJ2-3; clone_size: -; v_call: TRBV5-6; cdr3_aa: CASSLGVSLERDTQYF; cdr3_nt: TGTGCCAGCAGCTTGGGCGTATCCCTAGAGAGGGATACGCAGTATTTT
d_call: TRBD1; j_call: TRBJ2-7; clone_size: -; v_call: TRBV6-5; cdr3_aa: CASSDRGSVYEQYF; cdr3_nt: TGTGCCAGCAGCGACAGGGGAAGTGTCTACGAGCAGTACTTC
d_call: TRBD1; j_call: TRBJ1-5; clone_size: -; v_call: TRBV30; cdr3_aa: CAWSVGQGDQPQHF; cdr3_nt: TGTGCCTGGAGTGTTGGACAGGGGGACCAGCCCCAGCATTTT